This entry lists 4 T cell receptor beta chains sequenced from one sample in a study of cytomegalovirus exposure and HLA in healthy donors. PCR involved 60 Vbeta and 13 Jbeta primers. Clones were sequenced by immunoSEQ multiplex PCR, and TCRdb holds only the in-frame ones, with some missing. The table lists around 150,000 clones, around 80% of them singletons. The sequenced sample was PBMCs. Receptor source: a man aged 40-50 years in good health and CMV-seropositive.

In this sample, this clone turned up once. V and J are TRBV7-2 and TRBJ1-2; 9 bases are shared with TRBD1. CDR3 length: 14 amino acids. V was pared by 7 bases and J by 4 bases, with 7 bases of the junction left unmatched. Germline CDR1 is SGHTA and CDR2 is FQGNSA. DNA for the CDR3: TGTGCCAGCACCCGGACAGGGGCCTTCTATGGCTACACCTTC. Its translation: CASTRTGAFYGYTF.

This clone was seen a few times. This chain connects TRBV5-1 to TRBJ2-3, with D uncertain. CDR1 is SGHRS, CDR2 YFSETQ, per germline. The V end was cut by 0 bases, the J end by 3 bases, with 11 bases between. This CDR3 region has 15 residues. Written as DNA, the CDR3 is TGCGCCAGCAGCTTGGGAGCCGCCCAAACAGATACGCAGTATTTT. Its protein is CASSLGAAQTDTQYF.

The J gene is TRBJ1-5, the V gene TRBV27, with TRBD1 matching 7 bases. The CDR3 has 17 amino acids. Germline V gene data show CDR1 as MNHEY and CDR2 as SMNVEV (reference sequence). Trimming cost V 4 bases and J 6 bases; bases outside gene matches: 15. The CDR3 sequence: CASSSNAGRDRGQPQHF. CDR3 nucleotide sequence: TGTGCCAGCAGTTCAAACGCCGGCAGGGACAGAGGTCAGCCCCAGCATTTT.

The chain has TRBV7-2 and TRBJ1-1, with 7 bases aligning to TRBD1. The CDR3 covers 15 residues. Germline lookup yields CDR1 SGHTA and CDR2 FQGNSA. V shed 1 base and J 1 base; nucleotides not matched to a gene: 3. CDR3 sequence: CASSLVQGPNTEAFF. The CDR3 nucleotides read TGTGCCAGCAGCTTAGTACAGGGGCCGAACACTGAAGCTTTCTTT.